These 9 T cell receptor beta chains originate from one sample sequenced in a study of memory CD4+ T cells and cytomegalovirus serostatus. The sort gate was single viable CD3+CD4+CD8-CD45RO+ cells for memory CD4+ T cells. Libraries were prepared by immunoSEQ multiplex PCR; TCRdb keeps only in-frame clonotypes and omits some of them. The sample lists about 43,000 clones; around four fifths were seen once. Sequenced: memory CD4+ T cells from blood. The receptors were sampled from an adult in good health and CMV-seronegative.

This clone was counted between two and nine times. This rearrangement joins TRBV5-6 to TRBJ2-6; D is unresolved. The CDR3 extends over 15 amino acids. Trimming took off 1 base at V and 2 bases at J, with 7 bases between the two ends. CDR1 and CDR2 (germline): SGHDT, YYEEEE. CDR3 sequence reads: CASSLNPAGANVLTF. In DNA, the CDR3 is TGTGCCAGCAGCTTGAATCCAGCTGGGGCCAACGTCCTGACTTTC.

This chain links TRBV27 with TRBJ2-3, with D perhaps matching TRBD1 (6 bases). The germline gives CDR1 MNHEY, CDR2 SMNVEV (reference sequence). The V end was cut by 4 bases, the J end by 0 bases, with 11 bases between. This CDR3 contains 15 residues. The DNA of the CDR3 is TGTGCCAGCAGTTCACAGGGACGGAGCACAGATACGCAGTATTTT. It codes for CASSSQGRSTDTQYF.

This clone was seen a single time. The chain uses TRBV7-9 and TRBJ2-3; D not resolved. V lost 0 bases, J lost 5 bases, and 9 bases lay in between. The germline gives CDR1 SEHNR, CDR2 FQNEAQ (reference sequence). The CDR3 is 14 residues long. CDR3 bases: TGTGCCAGCAGCTTAGCGCGGCCCATAGATACGCAGTATTTT. This encodes CASSLARPIDTQYF. The whole variable domain, filled in from reference TRBV7-9 and TRBJ2-3, reads DTGVSQNPRHKITKRGQNVTFRCDPISEHNRLYWYRQTLGQGPEFLTYFQNEAQLEKSRLLSDRFSAERPKGSFSTLEIQRTEQGDSAMYLCASSLARPIDTQYFGPGTRLTVL.

This chain joins TRBV6-1 and TRBJ1-2; TRBD1 might be the D (5 bases). Germline values: CDR1 MNHNS, CDR2 SASEGT. Between the trimmed V and J ends, which lost 0 bases and 5 bases, there was a span of 13 bases. This CDR3 comprises 15 residues. CDR3 loop: CASSEAPGARYGYTF. The CDR3 bases are TGTGCCAGCAGTGAAGCCCCCGGGGCGAGGTATGGCTACACCTTC.

The chain recombines TRBV6-1 with TRBJ2-2; D uncertain. CDR1 is MNHNS, CDR2 SASEGT, per germline. CDR3 length: 16 amino acids. With 2 bases removed from V and 6 bases from J, the gap between germline ends came to 16 bases. As DNA, the CDR3 is TGTGCCAGCAGTGAAAAGGGATCGTTTGGACCCGGGGAGCTGTTTTTT. Its protein product is CASSEKGSFGPGELFF.

The J gene is TRBJ2-5, the V gene TRBV2; 8 bases fit TRBD2. Per germline, CDR1 SNHLY and CDR2 FYNNEI. There are 16 residues in the CDR3. The J segment lost 2 bases and the V segment lost 1 base, leaving 6 bases of the junction unmatched. CDR3 nucleotide sequence: TGTGCCAGCAGTGAAGTCCCCGGGGGGGGTCAAGAGACCCAGTACTTC. This codes for CASSEVPGGGQETQYF. Using reference TRBV2 and TRBJ2-5 for the parts outside the CDR3, the full variable domain is EPEVTQTPSHQVTQMGQEVILRCVPISNHLYFYWYRQILGQKVEFLVSFYNNEISEKSEIFDDQFSVERPDGSNFTLKIRSTKLEDSAMYFCASSEVPGGGQETQYFGPGTRLLVL.

The genes are TRBV25-1 and TRBJ2-3; D ambiguous. This CDR3 contains 15 residues. V was clipped by 3 bases and J by 0 bases, with 10 bases between them. Germline V CDR1 and CDR2: MGHDK, SYGVNS. CDR3 protein: CASSEDGASTDTQYF. The CDR3 region has the DNA TGTGCCAGCAGTGAGGACGGTGCTAGCACAGATACGCAGTATTTT.

This chain connects TRBV5-4 to TRBJ2-7; 7 bases are shared with TRBD2. Germline V gene lookup returns CDR1 SGHNT and CDR2 YYREEE (reference sequence). The CDR3 contains 14 residues. Trimming cost V 1 base and J 7 bases; bases outside gene matches: 8. The CDR3 DNA sequence: TGTGCCAGCAGCTTGAGTCAGGTCGGGAGGGAGCAGTACTTC. Its translation is CASSLSQVGREQYF.

This clone was detected only a few times. The chain links TRBV5-1 to TRBJ1-1; D is uncertain. The CDR3 sequence is 14 residues long. Germline V lookup: CDR1 SGHRS, CDR2 YFSETQ. V gave up 5 bases and J gave up 5 bases, with 16 bases separating them. CDR3 sequence: CASSPGNSRTEAFF. The CDR3 DNA follows: TGCGCCAGCAGTCCGGGCAATAGTCGGACTGAAGCTTTCTTT.